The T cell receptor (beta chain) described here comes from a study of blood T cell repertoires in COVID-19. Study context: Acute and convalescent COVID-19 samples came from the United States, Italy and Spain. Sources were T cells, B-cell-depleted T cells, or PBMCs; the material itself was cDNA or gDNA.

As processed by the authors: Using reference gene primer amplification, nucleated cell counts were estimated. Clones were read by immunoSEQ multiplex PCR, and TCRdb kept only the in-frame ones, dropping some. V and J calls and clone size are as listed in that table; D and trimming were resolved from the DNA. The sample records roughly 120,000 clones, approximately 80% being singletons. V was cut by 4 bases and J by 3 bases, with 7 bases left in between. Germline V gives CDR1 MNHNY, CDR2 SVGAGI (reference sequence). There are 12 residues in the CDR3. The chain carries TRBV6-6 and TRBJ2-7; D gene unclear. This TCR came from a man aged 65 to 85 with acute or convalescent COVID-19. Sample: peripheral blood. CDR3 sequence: CASSSSVYEQYF. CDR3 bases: TGTGCCAGCAGTTCCTCCGTCTACGAGCAGTACTTC.